This TCR beta chain was sequenced in a study of beta chain features in type 1 diabetes. V dropped 2 bases and J dropped 7 bases, with 12 bases sitting between them. Per the germline V gene, CDR1 is LNHDA and CDR2 is SQIVND (reference sequence). The CDR3 is 14 amino acids. Investigators reverse transcribed all isolated RNA, so they sequenced expressed TCRB transcripts. The table came from immunoSEQ multiplex PCR; TCRdb's copy has only in-frame clones and leaves some out. The data hold around 21,000 clones, with approximately 50% observed a single time. This sequence joins TRBV19 and TRBJ1-5; D unclear. The sample consisted of stem cell memory CD4+ T cells from blood. The receptor comes from a man younger than 35 in good health. The CDR3 region is CASSIRRDRQPQHF. The CDR3 DNA sequence: TGTGCCAGTAGTATAAGGAGGGATAGACAGCCCCAGCATTTT.